This T cell receptor beta chain was captured by sequencing in a study of shared clonotypes between healthy human individuals. The CDR3 is 14 residues long. J gave up 1 base and V 4 bases, and 0 bases lay outside the gene matches. Germline V gene data show CDR1 as MNHEY and CDR2 as SVGAGI. As for this clone: The antigen is unknown.

General study results and limits: Clonotype sharing among donors, it was expected, would be affected by sequencing depth. Rarefaction analysis demonstrated incomplete sorted-subset sequencing notwithstanding large depth.

Running of the assay took place at deep level. The table came from immunoSEQ multiplex PCR; TCRdb's copy has only in-frame clones and leaves some out. Here the sample spans about 380,000 clones, about 96% being singletons. The sequenced sample consisted of memory CD8+ T cells sorted from blood. Stated subset: CD45RO+ cells pooled with CCR7-negative TemRA cells. This chain joins TRBV6-5 and TRBJ1-1; 10 bases fit TRBD1. The sequence was collected from a man aged 25 to 40 in good health. The CDR3 is CASSWDRGNTEAFF. The CDR3 DNA follows: TGTGCCAGCAGTTGGGACAGGGGGAACACTGAAGCTTTCTTT.